These T cell receptor beta chains were read from a single sample in a study of response to subunit inactivated influenza vaccine. TCRdb recomputed calls from the RT-PCR reads with MiXCR, one row per CDR3 protein. The sample has 300,000 to 350,000 distinct CDR3 sequences, 20% to 25% seen once. Sequenced material: PBMCs from blood, taken around 22 months after vaccination. The source of these receptors is a man between 50 and 75 years old who received an inactivated influenza vaccine. Each CDR3 is given with its conserved first and last residue. The order of the fields is V gene, J gene, clone size, D gene, CDR3 DNA, CDR3 protein. D genes are given only for firm matches. Rows may omit the clone size; those that give it use once, few, many or a size class.

>TRBV7-2|TRBJ2-1|few|NA
TGTGCCAGCAGCTTCCGGGGGCCCCACAATGAGCAGTTCTTC
CASSFRGPHNEQFF
>TRBV29-1|TRBJ2-7|NA|NA
TGCAGCGTTGAAGAGAGACCGGACGAGCAGTACTTC
CSVEERPDEQYF
>TRBV11-3|TRBJ2-1|few|TRBD1
TGTGCCAGCAGCTACTATACCGGGACAGGGGCCTACAATGAGCAGTTCTTC
CASSYYTGTGAYNEQFF
>TRBV15|TRBJ2-1|NA|TRBD2
TGTGCCACCAGCAGAGATCGGCTAGCGGGAGGGCCCTACAATGAGCAGTTCTTC
CATSRDRLAGGPYNEQFF
>TRBV4-1|TRBJ1-2|NA|NA
TGCGCCAGCAGCCCCCTACAGGGTAGGAGGGGTAACTATGGCTACACCTTC
CASSPLQGRRGNYGYTF
>TRBV10-3|TRBJ1-5|many|NA
TGTGCCATCAGTGACAGGGGCAATCAGCCCCAGCATTTT
CAISDRGNQPQHF
>TRBV5-1|TRBJ1-5|few|TRBD1
TGCGCCAGCAGCTTGGGCCAGGGGGGGCCCCAGCATTTT
CASSLGQGGPQHF
>TRBV4-2|TRBJ2-7|NA|NA
TGTGCCAGCAGCCAAGTTTCTGGACAGACCTACGAGCAGTACTTC
CASSQVSGQTYEQYF
>TRBV29-1|TRBJ2-1|few|TRBD2
TGCAGCGTGGGACTAGCGGGGTACAATGAGCAGTTCTTC
CSVGLAGYNEQFF
>TRBV6-1|TRBJ1-6|many|TRBD1
TGTGCCAGCAGTAGAGGGACAGGGAATTCACCCCTCCACTTT
CASSRGTGNSPLHF
>TRBV5-1|TRBJ1-1|few|NA
TGCGCCAGCAGCCAACAAAGTGCTACTGAAGCTTTCTTT
CASSQQSATEAFF
>TRBV5-1|TRBJ2-3|few|TRBD2
TGCGCCAGCAGCTCGGATAACACCTCGGGACTAACGTCCACAGATACGCAGTATTTT
CASSSDNTSGLTSTDTQYF
>TRBV30|TRBJ2-6|NA|NA
TGTGCCTGGAGTGTAACATCACCCTCTGGGGCCAACGTCCTGACTTTC
CAWSVTSPSGANVLTF
>TRBV4-2|TRBJ2-7|NA|TRBD2
TGTGCCAGCAGCCCTTCGGGACTAGCGGGAGTCCTATACGAGCAGTACTTC
CASSPSGLAGVLYEQYF
>TRBV7-6|TRBJ1-2|NA|NA
TGTGCCAGCAGCCCAGGAGCTCCCAGGCGGGAGGGGGATGGCTACACCTTC
CASSPGAPRREGDGYTF
>TRBV6-1|TRBJ2-7|NA|TRBD1
TGTGCCAGCAGCACAGGGGGCGTAGTTTACGAGCAGTACTTC
CASSTGGVVYEQYF
>TRBV7-2|TRBJ2-1|NA|NA
TGTGCCAGCAGCTCCCTGGGGGGTAGCTCCTACAATGAGCAGTTCTTC
CASSSLGGSSYNEQFF
>TRBV15|TRBJ1-1|NA|NA
TGTGCCACCAGCAGAGTAGAGAACACTGAAGCTTTCTTT
CATSRVENTEAFF
>TRBV18|TRBJ1-6|few|NA
TGTGCCAGCTCACCAAACGCGGATTTAAGCTCCTATAATTCACCCCTCCACTTT
CASSPNADLSSYNSPLHF
>TRBV5-4|TRBJ1-1|NA|NA
TGTGCCAGCAGCGCCAGGGTTTCGAACACTGAAGCTTTCTTT
CASSARVSNTEAFF
>TRBV12-3/TRBV12-4|TRBJ1-1|NA|NA
TGTGCCAGCAGTTTGCCAGGGATAAACACTGAAGCTTTCTTT
CASSLPGINTEAFF
>TRBV7-2|TRBJ2-2|few|NA
TGTGCCAGCAGCCTAGTCCGCGCCGGGGAGCTGTTTTTT
CASSLVRAGELFF
>TRBV12-3/TRBV12-4|TRBJ2-3|NA|NA
TGTGCCATTATAGTAGTGGATACGCAGTATTTT
CAIIVVDTQYF
>TRBV12-3/TRBV12-4|TRBJ1-2|many|NA
TGTGCCAGCAGTTTACGGTACGGCTACACCTTC
CASSLRYGYTF
>TRBV25-1|TRBJ1-2|NA|NA
TGTGCCAGCGCGGATTACACGGAAGGCTACACCTTC
CASADYTEGYTF
>TRBV21-1|TRBJ1-5|few|NA
TGTGCCAGCATTCGACAGGGGGCTTTGAATCAGCCCCAGCATTTT
CASIRQGALNQPQHF
>TRBV18|TRBJ2-1|few|TRBD2
TGTGCCAGCTCACCACCCTTAGCGGGGGGCCGTGATATCTACAATGAGCAGTTCTTC
CASSPPLAGGRDIYNEQFF
>TRBV6-5|TRBJ1-5|NA|NA
TGTGCCAGCAGTTACTCGACCAGGGTGCGCTATAGCAATCAGCCCCAGCATTTT
CASSYSTRVRYSNQPQHF
>TRBV5-1|TRBJ2-7|NA|TRBD2
TGCGCCAGCAGCTTGCTAGCGGGAGCTGGCTACGAGCAGTACTTC
CASSLLAGAGYEQYF
>TRBV20-1|TRBJ1-2|many|NA
TGCAGTGCTAGAGAAGGAACGGCTAACTATGGCTACACCTTC
CSAREGTANYGYTF
>TRBV19|TRBJ1-4|many|NA
TGTGCCAGTAGTATCGGGGGGCGGCTGTTTTTT
CASSIGGRLFF
>TRBV7-9|TRBJ2-3|NA|TRBD1
TGTGCCAGCAGCAAATCGGGACAGCTGGCTACAGATACGCAGTATTTT
CASSKSGQLATDTQYF
>TRBV13|TRBJ1-5|NA|NA
TGTGCCAGCAGCTCCCGACGAAGCAATCAGCCCCAGCATTTT
CASSSRRSNQPQHF
>TRBV20-1|TRBJ2-7|few|TRBD1
TGCAGTGCTAGTGGCGGGACAGGGGTTCTCTACGAGCAGTACTTC
CSASGGTGVLYEQYF
>TRBV5-1|TRBJ2-7|few|NA
TGCGCCAGCACCGATGACTACGAGCAGTACTTC
CASTDDYEQYF
>TRBV4-2|TRBJ2-1|few|NA
TGTGCCAGCAGCCAAGTACCTAGCTCCTACAATGAGCAGTTCTTC
CASSQVPSSYNEQFF
>TRBV29-1|TRBJ2-7|NA|NA
TGCAGCGGTCAGGGAGCTGGGCACGAGCAGTACTTC
CSGQGAGHEQYF
>TRBV20-1|TRBJ2-1|few|NA
TGCAGTGCTAGAGATGACAGAGTTACCTACAATGAGCAGTTCTTC
CSARDDRVTYNEQFF
>TRBV28|TRBJ1-1|many|NA
TGTGCCAGCAGCAGGAACACTGAAGCTTTCTTT
CASSRNTEAFF
>TRBV20-1|TRBJ1-1|few|NA
TGCAGTGCTATGATGGCCCCCCGGACGCGGGTGAACACTGAAGCTTTCTTT
CSAMMAPRTRVNTEAFF
>TRBV4-1|TRBJ1-5|few|NA
TGCGCCAGCAGCCAAGGAATCGATCAGCCCCAGCATTTT
CASSQGIDQPQHF
>TRBV4-2|TRBJ1-6|few|NA
TGTGCCAGCAGCCAGGGTCCGGACCGTCGGAGGGGTAATTCACCCCTCCACTTT
CASSQGPDRRRGNSPLHF
>TRBV5-1|TRBJ2-1|NA|TRBD2
TGCGCCAGCAGCTTTATCACCGGGACTAGCGGGGGGGGTAATGAGCAGTTCTTC
CASSFITGTSGGGNEQFF
>TRBV12-3/TRBV12-4|TRBJ2-1|few|NA
TGTGCCAGCAGTTTCTCACCGTACAATGAGCAGTTCTTC
CASSFSPYNEQFF
>TRBV6-1|TRBJ1-6|NA|NA
TGTGCCAGCAAATTAGGGGCCTACTTAGAAACTTCACCCCTCCACTTT
CASKLGAYLETSPLHF
>TRBV5-6|TRBJ1-1|NA|NA
TGTGCCAGCAGCTCCGACTCCTTCCCTGAAGCTTTCTTT
CASSSDSFPEAFF